This T cell receptor beta chain stems from a study of post-analysis software for immune sequencing data. Background on the study: Relapsing-remitting, secondary progressive and progressive-relapsing courses of multiple sclerosis were included. Notes on the study in general: Multiple sclerosis patients showed significantly lower normalized Chao1 diversity than controls did. In patients, TRBV5-6, TRBV5-1 and TRBV20-1 belonged to five TRBV segments found more frequently than in controls.

The authors incorporated unique molecular identifiers into the TCR beta cDNA libraries. Roughly 500,000 cDNA molecules were obtained from roughly 1.1 to 9.2 million T cells. TCRdb ran MiXCR on the PCR reads and lists one entry per CDR3 protein. The table has about 460,000 distinct CDR3 sequences, roughly 46% seen once. The germline gives CDR1 MDHEN, CDR2 SYDVKM. The length of the CDR3 is 14 residues. Concerning this clonotype: Its specificity is unknown.

The receptor's source is a girl aged 5 to 17 with multiple sclerosis. Sequencing was carried out using blood. The genes are TRBV28 and TRBJ2-7; D perhaps matches TRBD2 (6 bases). TRBJ2-5 explains the end of the DNA better; the J call may be wrong. CDR3 loop: CASSPHGGAETQYF. Here the CDR3 DNA reads TGTGCCAGCAGTCCCCACGGAGGGGCGGAGACCCAGTACTTC.